These T cell receptor beta chains were read from a single sample in a study of blood T cell repertoires in COVID-19. Generated by immunoSEQ multiplex PCR, the TCRdb table keeps only in-frame clones and is missing some. The sample consists of a few hundred thousand clones, 85% to 90% of them appearing once. The specimen was PBMCs or T cells enriched from blood (not recorded which). These receptors were collected from a woman between 50 and 59 years old who had recovered from COVID-19. Both conserved end residues are part of each CDR3.

J gene,V gene,CDR3 protein
TRBJ1-1,TRBV19,CASGTGGHTEAFF
TRBJ1-2,TRBV10-3,CAGTGTGLGYTF
TRBJ1-1,TRBV5-4,CASSFPGKNTEAFF
TRBJ1-2,TRBV3-1/TRBV3-2,CASSQDRGRGKGYTF
TRBJ2-5,TRBV27,CASSPSTEETQYF
TRBJ1-2,TRBV7-8,CASSFPGRNGYTF
TRBJ2-6,TRBV2,CASAAGNSGANVLTF
TRBJ1-1,TRBV6-1,CASSEGPIVF
TRBJ1-6,TRBV6-5,CASSQQGAPNSPLHF
TRBJ2-1,TRBV7-2,CATGGGFGEQFF
TRBJ1-1,TRBV4-3,CASSQEWTDLWEAFF
TRBJ1-2,TRBV18,CASSPIGQGTYGYTF
TRBJ1-1,TRBV20-1,CSASHFDTEAFF
TRBJ1-2,TRBV6-4,CASSDSAGVYTF
TRBJ1-1,TRBV18,CASSPKGEGTEAFF
TRBJ2-1,TRBV4-2,CASSQVRGYHNEQFF
TRBJ1-1,TRBV29-1,CSVSKLIEAFF
TRBJ2-1,TRBV19,CASSNTGGPNYEQFF
TRBJ1-1,TRBV7-9,CASSSGQSYTEAFF